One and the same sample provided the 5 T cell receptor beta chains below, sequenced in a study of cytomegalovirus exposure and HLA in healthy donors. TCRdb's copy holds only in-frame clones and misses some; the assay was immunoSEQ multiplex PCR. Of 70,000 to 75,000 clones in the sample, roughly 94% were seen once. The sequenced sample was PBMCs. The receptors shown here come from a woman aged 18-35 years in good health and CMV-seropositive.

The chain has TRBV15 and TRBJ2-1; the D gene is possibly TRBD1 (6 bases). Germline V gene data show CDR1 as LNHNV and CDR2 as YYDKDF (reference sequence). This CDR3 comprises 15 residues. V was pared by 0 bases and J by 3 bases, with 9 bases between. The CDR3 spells CATSRERTDYNEQFF. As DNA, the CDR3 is TGTGCCACCAGCAGAGAAAGGACAGACTACAATGAGCAGTTCTTC. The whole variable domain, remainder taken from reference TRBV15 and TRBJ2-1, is DAMVIQNPRYQVTQFGKPVTLSCSQTLNHNVMYWYQQKSSQAPKLLFHYYDKDFNNEADTPDNFQSRRPNTSFCFLDIRSPGLGDTAMYLCATSRERTDYNEQFFGPGTRLTVL.

The CDR3 is CASSPYGGGTEAFF. The CDR3 DNA reads as TGTGCCAGCAGCCCCTACGGCGGGGGGACTGAAGCTTTCTTT. V is TRBV7-3 and J is TRBJ1-1; D is possibly TRBD1 (5 bases). This CDR3 contains 14 residues. The V gene's germline CDR1 is SGHTA and CDR2 FQGTGA. With 5 bases removed from V and 5 bases from J, the gap between germline ends came to 15 bases.

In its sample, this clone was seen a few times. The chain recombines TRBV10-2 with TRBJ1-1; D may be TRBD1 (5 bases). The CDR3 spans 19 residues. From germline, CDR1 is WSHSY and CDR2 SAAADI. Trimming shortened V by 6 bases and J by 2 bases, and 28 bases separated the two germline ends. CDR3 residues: CASSRSVPGILKPNTEAFF. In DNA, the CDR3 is TGCGCCAGCAGCCGATCCGTACCAGGGATCCTCAAACCTAACACTGAAGCTTTCTTT.

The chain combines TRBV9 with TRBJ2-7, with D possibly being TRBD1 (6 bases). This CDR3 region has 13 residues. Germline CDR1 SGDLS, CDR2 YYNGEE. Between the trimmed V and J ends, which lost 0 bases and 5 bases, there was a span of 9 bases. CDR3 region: CASSVASGDEQYF. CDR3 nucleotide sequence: TGTGCCAGCAGCGTAGCGTCAGGGGACGAGCAGTACTTC. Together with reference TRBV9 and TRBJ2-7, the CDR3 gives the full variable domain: DSGVTQTPKHLITATGQRVTLRCSPRSGDLSVYWYQQSLDQGLQFLIQYYNGEERAKGNILERFSAQQFPDLHSELNLSSLELGDSALYFCASSVASGDEQYFGPGTRLTVT.

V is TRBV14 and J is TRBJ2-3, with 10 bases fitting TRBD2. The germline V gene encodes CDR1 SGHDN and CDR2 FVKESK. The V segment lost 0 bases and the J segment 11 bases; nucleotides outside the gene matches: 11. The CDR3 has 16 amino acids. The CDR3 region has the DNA TGTGCCAGCAGCCAAGACCTAGCGGGAGAAGGAGTGAGGCAGTATTTT. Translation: CASSQDLAGEGVRQYF.